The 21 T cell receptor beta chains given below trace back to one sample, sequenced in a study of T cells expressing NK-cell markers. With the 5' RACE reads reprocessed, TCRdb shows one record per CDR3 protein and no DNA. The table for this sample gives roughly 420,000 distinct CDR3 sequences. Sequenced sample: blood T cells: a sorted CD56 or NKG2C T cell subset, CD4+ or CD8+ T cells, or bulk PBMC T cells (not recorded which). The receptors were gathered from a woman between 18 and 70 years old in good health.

CDR3 sequence: CASSMTLVTEQFF. The chain combines TRBV19 with TRBJ2-1; the D gene TCRdb calls, TRBD1, cannot be checked with no DNA. This CDR3 spans 13 amino acids. From germline, CDR1 is LNHDA and CDR2 SQIVND (reference sequence).

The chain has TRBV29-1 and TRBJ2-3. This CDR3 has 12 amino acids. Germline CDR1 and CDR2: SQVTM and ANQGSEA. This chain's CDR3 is CSVDKSTDTQYF.

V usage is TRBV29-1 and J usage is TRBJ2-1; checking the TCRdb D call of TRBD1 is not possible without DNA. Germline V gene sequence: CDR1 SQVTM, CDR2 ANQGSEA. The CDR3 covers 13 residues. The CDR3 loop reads CSVVQGAYNEQFF.

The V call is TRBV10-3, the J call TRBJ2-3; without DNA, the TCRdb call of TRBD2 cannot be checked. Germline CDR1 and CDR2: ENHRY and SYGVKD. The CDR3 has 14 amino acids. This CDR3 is CAISESGSTDTQYF.

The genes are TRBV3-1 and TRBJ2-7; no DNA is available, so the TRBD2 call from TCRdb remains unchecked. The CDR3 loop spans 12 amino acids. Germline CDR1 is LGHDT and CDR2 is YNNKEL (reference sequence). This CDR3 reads CASSPREGEQYF.

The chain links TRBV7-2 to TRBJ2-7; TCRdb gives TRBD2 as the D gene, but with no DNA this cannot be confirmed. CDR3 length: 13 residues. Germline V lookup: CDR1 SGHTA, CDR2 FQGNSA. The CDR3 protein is CASSSSGRVEQYF.

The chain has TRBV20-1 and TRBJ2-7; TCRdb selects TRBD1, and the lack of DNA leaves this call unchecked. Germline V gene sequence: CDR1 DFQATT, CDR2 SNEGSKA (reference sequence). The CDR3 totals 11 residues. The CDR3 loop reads CSLGGEYEQYF.

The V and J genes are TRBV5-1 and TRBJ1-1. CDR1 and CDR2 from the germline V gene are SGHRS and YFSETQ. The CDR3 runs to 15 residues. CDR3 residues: CASSQLGGLNTEAFF.

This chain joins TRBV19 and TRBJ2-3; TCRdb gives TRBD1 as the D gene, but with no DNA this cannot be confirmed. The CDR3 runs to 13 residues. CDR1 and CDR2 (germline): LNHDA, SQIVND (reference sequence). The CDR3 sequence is CASSMGVTDTQYF.

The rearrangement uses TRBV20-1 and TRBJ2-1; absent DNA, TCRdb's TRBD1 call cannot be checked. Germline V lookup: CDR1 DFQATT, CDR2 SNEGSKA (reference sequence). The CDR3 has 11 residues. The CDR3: CSAQGDNEQFF.

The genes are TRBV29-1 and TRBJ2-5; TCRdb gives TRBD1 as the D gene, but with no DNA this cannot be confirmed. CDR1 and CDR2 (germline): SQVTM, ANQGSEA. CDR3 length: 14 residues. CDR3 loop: CSASSGGRQETQYF.

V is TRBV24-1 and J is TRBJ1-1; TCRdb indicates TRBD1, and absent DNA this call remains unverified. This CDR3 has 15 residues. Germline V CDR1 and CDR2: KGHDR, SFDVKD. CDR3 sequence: CATSESTGGNTEAFF.

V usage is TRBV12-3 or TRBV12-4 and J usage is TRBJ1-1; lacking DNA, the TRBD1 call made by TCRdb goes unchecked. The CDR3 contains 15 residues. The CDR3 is CASSSYRHLNTEAFF.

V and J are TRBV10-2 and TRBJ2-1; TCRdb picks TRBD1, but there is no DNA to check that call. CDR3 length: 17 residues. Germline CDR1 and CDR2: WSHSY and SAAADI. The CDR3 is CASSEWSGRGGLNEQFF.

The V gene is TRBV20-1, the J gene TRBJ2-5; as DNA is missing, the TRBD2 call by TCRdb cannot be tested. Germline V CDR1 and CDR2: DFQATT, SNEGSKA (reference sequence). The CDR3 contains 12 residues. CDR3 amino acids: CSARGEGETQYF.

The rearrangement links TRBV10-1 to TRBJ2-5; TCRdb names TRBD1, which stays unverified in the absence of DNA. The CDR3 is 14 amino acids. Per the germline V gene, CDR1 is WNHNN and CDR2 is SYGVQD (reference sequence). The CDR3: CASSTGTNQETQYF.

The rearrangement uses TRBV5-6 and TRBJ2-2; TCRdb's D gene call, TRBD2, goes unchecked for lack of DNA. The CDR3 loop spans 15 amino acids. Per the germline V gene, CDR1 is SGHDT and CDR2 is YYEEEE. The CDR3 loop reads CASRLSGGNTGELFF.

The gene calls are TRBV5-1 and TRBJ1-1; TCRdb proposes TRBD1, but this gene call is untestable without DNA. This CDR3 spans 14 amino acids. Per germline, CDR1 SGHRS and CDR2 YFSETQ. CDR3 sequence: CASSGGQPRSEAFF.

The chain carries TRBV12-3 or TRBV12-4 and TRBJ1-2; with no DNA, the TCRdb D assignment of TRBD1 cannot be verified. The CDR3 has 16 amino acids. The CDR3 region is CASSLGRENYNYGYTF.

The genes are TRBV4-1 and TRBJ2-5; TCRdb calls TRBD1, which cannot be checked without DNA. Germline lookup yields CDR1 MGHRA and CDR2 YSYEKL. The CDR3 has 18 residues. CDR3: CASSQELAGAGHRETQYF.

CDR3 sequence reads: CASSSHPGLAGTGELFF. This sequence joins TRBV27 and TRBJ2-2; TCRdb's assignment of TRBD2 cannot be checked, as there is no DNA. CDR3 length: 17 amino acids. The germline V gene encodes CDR1 MNHEY and CDR2 SMNVEV (reference sequence).